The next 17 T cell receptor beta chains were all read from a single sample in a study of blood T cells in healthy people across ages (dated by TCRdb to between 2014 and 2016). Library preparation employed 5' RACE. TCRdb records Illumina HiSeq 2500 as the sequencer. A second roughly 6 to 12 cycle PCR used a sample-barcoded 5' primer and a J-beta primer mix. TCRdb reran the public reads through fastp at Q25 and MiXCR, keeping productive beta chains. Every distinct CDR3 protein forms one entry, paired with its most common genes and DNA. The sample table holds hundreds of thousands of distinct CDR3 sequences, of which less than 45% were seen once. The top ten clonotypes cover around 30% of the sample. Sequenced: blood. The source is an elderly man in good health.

The CDR3 loop is CASKEGSGTGYHEQYF. DNA of the CDR3: TGTGCCAGCAAGGAGGGGTCCGGGACAGGGTACCACGAGCAGTACTTC. The chain employs TRBV2 and TRBJ2-4, with 9 bases matching TRBD1. The J call may be incorrect, as the DNA end agrees better with TRBJ2-7. This CDR3 has 16 residues. Germline-derived CDR1 and CDR2 are SNHLY and FYNNEI.

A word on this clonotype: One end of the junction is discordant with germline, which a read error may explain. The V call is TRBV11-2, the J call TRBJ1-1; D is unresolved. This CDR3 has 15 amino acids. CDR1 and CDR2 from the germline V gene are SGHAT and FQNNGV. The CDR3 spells CVSSLIYGYDTEAFF. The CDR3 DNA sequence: TGTGTCAGCAGCTTAATATACGGGTATGACACTGAAGCTTTCTTT.

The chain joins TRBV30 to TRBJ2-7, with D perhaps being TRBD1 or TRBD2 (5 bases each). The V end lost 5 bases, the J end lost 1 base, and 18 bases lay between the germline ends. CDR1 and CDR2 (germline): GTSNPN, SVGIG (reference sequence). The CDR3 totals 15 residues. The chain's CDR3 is CAWGGGGSSSYEQYF. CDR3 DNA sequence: TGTGCCTGGGGGGGTGGTGGCTCCAGTTCCTACGAGCAGTACTTC.

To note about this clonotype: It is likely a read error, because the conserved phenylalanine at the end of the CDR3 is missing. This CDR3 is CASTNRGQNTGELFS. In DNA form, the CDR3 reads TGCGCCAGCACGAACAGGGGGCAGAACACCGGGGAGCTGTTTTCT. This chain joins TRBV4-1 and TRBJ2-2; 9 nucleotides align to TRBD1. The CDR3 is 15 amino acids. Germline assignment: CDR1 MGHRA and CDR2 YSYEKL. The J segment lost 1 base and the V segment lost 7 bases, leaving 4 bases of the junction unmatched.

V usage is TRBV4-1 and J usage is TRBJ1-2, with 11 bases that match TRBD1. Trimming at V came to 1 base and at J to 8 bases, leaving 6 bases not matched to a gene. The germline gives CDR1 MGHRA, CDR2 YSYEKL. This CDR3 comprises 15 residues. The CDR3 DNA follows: TGCGCCAGCAGCCAAGGACCTGGGACAGGGGGAGGCTACACCTTC. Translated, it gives CASSQGPGTGGGYTF.

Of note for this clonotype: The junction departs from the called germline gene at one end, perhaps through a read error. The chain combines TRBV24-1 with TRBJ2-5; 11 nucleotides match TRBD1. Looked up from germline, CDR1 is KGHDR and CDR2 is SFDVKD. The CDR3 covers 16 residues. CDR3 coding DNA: TGCGCCACCAGTGAATCCGGGACAGGGGGCCAAGAGACCCAGTACTTC. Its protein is CATSESGTGGQETQYF.

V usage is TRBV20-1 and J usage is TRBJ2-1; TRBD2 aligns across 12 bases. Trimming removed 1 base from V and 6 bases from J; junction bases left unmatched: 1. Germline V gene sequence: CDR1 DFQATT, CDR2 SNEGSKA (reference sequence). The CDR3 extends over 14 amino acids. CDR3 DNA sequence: TGCAGTGCTAGAGTGACTAGCGGGGGCAATGAGCAGTTCTTC. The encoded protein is CSARVTSGGNEQFF.

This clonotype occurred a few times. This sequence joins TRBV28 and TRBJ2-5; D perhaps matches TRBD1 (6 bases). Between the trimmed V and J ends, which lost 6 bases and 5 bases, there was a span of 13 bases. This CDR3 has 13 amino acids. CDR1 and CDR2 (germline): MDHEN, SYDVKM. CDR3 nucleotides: TGTGCCAGCAGGGGACAACCTGGGGAGACCCAGTACTTC. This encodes CASRGQPGETQYF.

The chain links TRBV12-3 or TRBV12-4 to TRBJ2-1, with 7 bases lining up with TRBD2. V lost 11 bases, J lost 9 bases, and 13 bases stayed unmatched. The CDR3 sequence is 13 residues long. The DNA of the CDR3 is TGTGCCGGCACCGCGGGAGTTTACGGTGAGCAGTTCTTC. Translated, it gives CAGTAGVYGEQFF.

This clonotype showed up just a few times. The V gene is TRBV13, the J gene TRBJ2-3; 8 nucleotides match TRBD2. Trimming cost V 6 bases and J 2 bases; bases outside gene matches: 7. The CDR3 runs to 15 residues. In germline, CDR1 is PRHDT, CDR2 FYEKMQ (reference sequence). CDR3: CASRKTSVDTDTQYF. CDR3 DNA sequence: TGTGCCAGCAGGAAGACTAGCGTTGACACAGATACGCAGTATTTT.

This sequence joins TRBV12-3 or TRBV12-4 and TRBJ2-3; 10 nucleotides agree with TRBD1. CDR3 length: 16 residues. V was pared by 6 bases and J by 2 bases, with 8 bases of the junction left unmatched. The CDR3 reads CASSPRQGATTDTQYF. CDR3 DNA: TGTGCCAGCAGCCCTAGACAGGGGGCAACCACAGATACGCAGTATTTT.

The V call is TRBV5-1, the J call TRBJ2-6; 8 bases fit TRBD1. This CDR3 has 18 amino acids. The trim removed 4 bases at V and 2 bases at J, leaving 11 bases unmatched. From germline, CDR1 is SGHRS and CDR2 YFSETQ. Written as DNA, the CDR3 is TGCGCCAGCAGCCAGGGGGCCTTGTCGGGCGCTGGGGCCAACGTCCTGACTTTC. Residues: CASSQGALSGAGANVLTF.

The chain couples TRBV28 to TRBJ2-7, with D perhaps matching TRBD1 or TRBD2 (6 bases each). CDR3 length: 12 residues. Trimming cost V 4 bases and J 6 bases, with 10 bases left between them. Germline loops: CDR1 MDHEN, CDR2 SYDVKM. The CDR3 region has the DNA TGTGCCAGCAGTTACCCGGGGGCCGAGCAGTACTTC. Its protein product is CASSYPGAEQYF.

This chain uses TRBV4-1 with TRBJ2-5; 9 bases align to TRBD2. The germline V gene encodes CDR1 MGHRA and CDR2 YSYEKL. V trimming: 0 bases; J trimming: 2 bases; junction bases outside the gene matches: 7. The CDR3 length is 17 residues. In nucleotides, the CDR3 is TGCGCCAGCAGCCAAGATGAAGCGGGGGGACCACAAGAGACCCAGTACTTC. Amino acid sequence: CASSQDEAGGPQETQYF.

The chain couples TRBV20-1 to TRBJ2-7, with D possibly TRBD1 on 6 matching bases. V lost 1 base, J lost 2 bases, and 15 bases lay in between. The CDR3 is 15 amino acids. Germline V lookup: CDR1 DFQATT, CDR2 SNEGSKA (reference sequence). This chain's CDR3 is CSARGGQFYPYEQYF. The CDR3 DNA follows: TGCAGTGCTAGAGGAGGACAGTTTTATCCCTACGAGCAGTACTTC.

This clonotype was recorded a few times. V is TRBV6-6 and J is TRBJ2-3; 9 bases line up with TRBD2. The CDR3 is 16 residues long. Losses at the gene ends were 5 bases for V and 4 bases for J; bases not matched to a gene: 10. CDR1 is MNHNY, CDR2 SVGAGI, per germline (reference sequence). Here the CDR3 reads CASSLAPSGVADTQYF. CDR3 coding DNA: TGTGCCAGCAGTCTCGCCCCTAGCGGGGTTGCAGATACGCAGTATTTT.

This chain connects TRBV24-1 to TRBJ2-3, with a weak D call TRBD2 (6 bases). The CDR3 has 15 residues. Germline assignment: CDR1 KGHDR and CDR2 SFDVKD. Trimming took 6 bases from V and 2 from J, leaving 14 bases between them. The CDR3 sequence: CATSTRGLYTDTQYF. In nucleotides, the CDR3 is TGTGCCACCAGTACAAGGGGACTTTACACAGATACGCAGTATTTT.